The T cell receptor (beta chain) described here comes from a study of blood T cell repertoires in COVID-19. Overall study context: T cells, B-cell-depleted T cells, or PBMCs provided the cDNA or gDNA that served as material.

Germline CDR1 is GTSNPN and CDR2 is SVGIG (reference sequence). The length of the CDR3 is 15 residues. The ends lost 0 bases at V and 0 bases at J; junction bases unmatched: 3. Original analysis: Reference gene primers were amplified, and this amplification served to estimate nucleated cell counts. Repertoires were generated with immunoSEQ multiplex PCR, while TCRdb's copy carries only in-frame clones and drops some. That table is the source of V, J and clone size, and D and trimming were worked out from the DNA. In the table there are about 410,000 clones, 86% of which are singletons. Sequences were obtained from peripheral blood. The clonotype originates from a woman under 40 with active or convalescent COVID-19. This rearrangement joins TRBV30 to TRBJ2-3; TRBD2 matches 7 bases. CDR3 in DNA: TGTGCCTGGAGTGTATTGGGGGGGAGCACAGATACGCAGTATTTT. Translation gives CAWSVLGGSTDTQYF.